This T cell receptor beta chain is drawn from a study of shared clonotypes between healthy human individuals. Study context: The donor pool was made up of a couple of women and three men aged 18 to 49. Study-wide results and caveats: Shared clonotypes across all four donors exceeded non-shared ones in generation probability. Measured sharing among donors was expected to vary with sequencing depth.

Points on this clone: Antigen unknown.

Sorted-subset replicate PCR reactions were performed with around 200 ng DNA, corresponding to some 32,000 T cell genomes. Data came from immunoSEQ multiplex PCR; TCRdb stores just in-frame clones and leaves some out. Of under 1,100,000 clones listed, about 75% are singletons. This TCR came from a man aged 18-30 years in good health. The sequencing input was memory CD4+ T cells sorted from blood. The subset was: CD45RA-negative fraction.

The CDR3 loop is CASSPETGENSPLHF. CDR3 DNA: TGTGCCAGCAGCCCAGAGACAGGAGAGAATTCACCCCTCCACTTT. The rearrangement uses TRBV5-4 and TRBJ1-6, with D possibly TRBD1 on 6 matching bases. The CDR3 contains 15 residues. Looked up from germline, CDR1 is SGHNT and CDR2 is YYREEE (reference sequence). V was clipped by 4 bases and J by 7 bases, with 15 bases between them.